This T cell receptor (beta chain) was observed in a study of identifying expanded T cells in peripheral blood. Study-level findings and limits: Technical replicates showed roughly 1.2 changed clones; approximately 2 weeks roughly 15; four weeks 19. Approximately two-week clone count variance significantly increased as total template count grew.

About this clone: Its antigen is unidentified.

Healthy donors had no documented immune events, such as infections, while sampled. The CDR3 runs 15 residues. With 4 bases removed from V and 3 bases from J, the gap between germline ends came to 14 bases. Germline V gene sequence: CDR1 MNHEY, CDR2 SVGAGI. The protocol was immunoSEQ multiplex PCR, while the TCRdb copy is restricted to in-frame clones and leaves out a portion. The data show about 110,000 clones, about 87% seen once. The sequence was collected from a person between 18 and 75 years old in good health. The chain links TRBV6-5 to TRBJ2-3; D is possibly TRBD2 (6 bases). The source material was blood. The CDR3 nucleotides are TGTGCCAGCAGTTCGGCTGGAGGGCCAACAGATACGCAGTATTTT. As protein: CASSSAGGPTDTQYF.